This TCR beta chain appears in the sequencing data of a study of blood T cell repertoires in COVID-19. About the research overall: COVID-19 samples from acute and convalescent phases originated in the United States, Italy and Spain. PBMCs, B-cell-depleted T cells, or T cells provided the cDNA or gDNA that made up the material.

In the authors' methods: Reference gene primer amplification yielded estimated nucleated cell counts. Profiled with immunoSEQ multiplex PCR; TCRdb holds only in-frame clones, not every one. V and J calls and clone size are given by that table; D and trimming were obtained from the DNA. The top ten clones hold 18% of a sample with tens of thousands of clones, roughly 80% of them seen once. Source material: peripheral blood. The sequence came from a man aged 55 to 70 with acute or convalescent COVID-19.

Here the CDR3 reads CASSLGTSGSLRDTQYF. The CDR3, as DNA: TGTGCCAGCAGCTTAGGGACTAGCGGGAGCCTGCGAGATACGCAGTATTTT. The rearrangement links TRBV7-9 to TRBJ2-3, with 13 bases matching TRBD2. The CDR3 sequence is 17 residues long. V lost 1 base to trimming and J lost 5 bases; unmatched junction nucleotides: 6. Germline assignment: CDR1 SEHNR and CDR2 FQNEAQ (reference sequence).